This T cell receptor (beta chain) appears in the sequencing data of a study of long-term antiretroviral therapy in people with HIV. immunoSEQ v3.0 was run at survey level. Sequenced by immunoSEQ multiplex PCR; TCRdb stores in-frame clones only, minus some. The sample includes roughly 36,000 clones, more than 75% seen only once; the top ten take nearly 5%. Sequencing was performed on unsorted PBMCs, taken roughly 2.8 years before starting antiretroviral therapy. These receptors were taken from a young woman with HIV.

The chain carries TRBV10-1 and TRBJ1-5; no clear D. In germline, CDR1 is WNHNN, CDR2 SYGVQD (reference sequence). The CDR3 loop spans 15 amino acids. The V end was cut by 2 bases, the J end by 2 bases, with 10 bases between. CDR3 in DNA: TGCGCCAGCAGTGAGAAGAGGTCGGGCAATCAGCCCCAGCATTTT. Amino acids: CASSEKRSGNQPQHF.